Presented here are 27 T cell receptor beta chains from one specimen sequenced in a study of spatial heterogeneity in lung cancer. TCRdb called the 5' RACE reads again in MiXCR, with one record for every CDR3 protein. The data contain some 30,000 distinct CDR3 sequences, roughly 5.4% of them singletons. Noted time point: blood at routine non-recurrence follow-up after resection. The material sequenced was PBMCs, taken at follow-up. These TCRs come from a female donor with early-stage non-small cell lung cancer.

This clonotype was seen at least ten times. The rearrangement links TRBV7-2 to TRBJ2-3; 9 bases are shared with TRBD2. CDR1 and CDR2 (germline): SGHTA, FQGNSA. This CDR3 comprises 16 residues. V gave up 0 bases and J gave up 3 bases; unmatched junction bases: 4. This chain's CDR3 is CASSLARGGGTDTQYF. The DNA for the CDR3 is TGTGCCAGCAGCTTAGCGCGGGGGGGCGGTACAGATACGCAGTATTTT.

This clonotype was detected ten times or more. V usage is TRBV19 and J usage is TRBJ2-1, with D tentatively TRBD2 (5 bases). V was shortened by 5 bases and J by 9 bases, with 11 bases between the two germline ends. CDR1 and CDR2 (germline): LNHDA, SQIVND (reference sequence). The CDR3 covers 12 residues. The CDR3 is CASSVGGFEQFF. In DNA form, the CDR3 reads TGTGCCAGTAGTGTAGGCGGGTTTGAGCAGTTCTTC.

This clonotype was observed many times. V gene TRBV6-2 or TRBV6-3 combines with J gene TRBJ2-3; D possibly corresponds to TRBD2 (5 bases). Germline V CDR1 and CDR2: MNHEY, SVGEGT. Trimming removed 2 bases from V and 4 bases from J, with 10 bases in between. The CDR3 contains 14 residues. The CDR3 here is CASSYEGFADTQYF. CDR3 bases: TGTGCCAGCAGTTACGAGGGCTTTGCAGATACGCAGTATTTT.

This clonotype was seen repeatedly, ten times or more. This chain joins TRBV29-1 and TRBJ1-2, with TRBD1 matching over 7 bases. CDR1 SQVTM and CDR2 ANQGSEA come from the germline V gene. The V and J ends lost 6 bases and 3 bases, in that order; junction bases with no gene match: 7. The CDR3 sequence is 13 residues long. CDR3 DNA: TGCAGCGTCCGAGGGGGCTCAGACTATGGCTACACCTTC. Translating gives CSVRGGSDYGYTF.

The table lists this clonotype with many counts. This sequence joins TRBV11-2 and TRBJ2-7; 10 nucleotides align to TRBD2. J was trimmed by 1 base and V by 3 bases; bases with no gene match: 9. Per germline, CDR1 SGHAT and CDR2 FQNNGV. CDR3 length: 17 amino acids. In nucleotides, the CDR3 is TGTGCCAGCAGCTTCCGGACTAGCGGAACGAGATCCTACGAGCAGTACTTC. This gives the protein CASSFRTSGTRSYEQYF.

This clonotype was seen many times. The CDR3 DNA is TGCGCCAGCAGCTTAACCGGGACACACACTGAAGCTTTCTTT. Translation gives CASSLTGTHTEAFF. The chain has TRBV5-1 and TRBJ1-1; TRBD1 is a possible D gene (6 bases). Germline CDR1 and CDR2: SGHRS and YFSETQ. Trimming took off 2 bases at V and 3 bases at J, with 11 bases between the two ends. The CDR3 covers 14 residues.

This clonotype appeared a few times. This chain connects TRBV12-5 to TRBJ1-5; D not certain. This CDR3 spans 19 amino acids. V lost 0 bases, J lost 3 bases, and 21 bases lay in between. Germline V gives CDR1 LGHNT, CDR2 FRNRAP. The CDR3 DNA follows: TGTGCTAGTGGTTTGGTATTGCGTGGTTCGGGGAATTTCAATCAGCCCCAGCATTTT. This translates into CASGLVLRGSGNFNQPQHF. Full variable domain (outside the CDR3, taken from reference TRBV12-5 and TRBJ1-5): DARVTQTPRHKVTEMGQEVTMRCQPILGHNTVFWYRQTMMQGLELLAYFRNRAPLDDSGMPKDRFSAEMPDATLATLKIQPSEPRDSAVYFCASGLVLRGSGNFNQPQHFGDGTRLSIL.

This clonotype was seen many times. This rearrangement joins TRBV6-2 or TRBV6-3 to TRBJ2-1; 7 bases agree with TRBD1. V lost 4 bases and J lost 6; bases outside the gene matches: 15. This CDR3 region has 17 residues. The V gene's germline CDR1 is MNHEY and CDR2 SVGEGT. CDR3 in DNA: TGTGCCAGCAGTTCGACAGGGAAGTTCGGCCCCTTCAATGAGCAGTTCTTC. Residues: CASSSTGKFGPFNEQFF.

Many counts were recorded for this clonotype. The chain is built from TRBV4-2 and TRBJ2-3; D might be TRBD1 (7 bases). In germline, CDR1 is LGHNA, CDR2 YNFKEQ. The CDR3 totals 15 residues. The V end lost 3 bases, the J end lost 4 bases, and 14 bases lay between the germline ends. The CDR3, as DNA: TGTGCCAGCAGCCATCAGCAGGGGGGATCAGATACGCAGTATTTT. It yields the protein CASSHQQGGSDTQYF.

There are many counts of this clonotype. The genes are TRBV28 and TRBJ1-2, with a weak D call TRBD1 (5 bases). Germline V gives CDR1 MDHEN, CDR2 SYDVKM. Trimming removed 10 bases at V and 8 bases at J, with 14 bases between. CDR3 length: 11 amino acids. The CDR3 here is CATRGSQGYTF. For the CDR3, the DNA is TGTGCCACTAGGGGTAGTCAGGGCTACACCTTC.

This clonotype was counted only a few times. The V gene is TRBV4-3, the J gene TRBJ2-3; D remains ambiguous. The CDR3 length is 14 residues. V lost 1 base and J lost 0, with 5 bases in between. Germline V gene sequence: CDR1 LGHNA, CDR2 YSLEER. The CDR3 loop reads CASSQGGSTDTQYF. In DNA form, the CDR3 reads TGCGCCAGCAGCCAAGGTGGGAGCACAGATACGCAGTATTTT.

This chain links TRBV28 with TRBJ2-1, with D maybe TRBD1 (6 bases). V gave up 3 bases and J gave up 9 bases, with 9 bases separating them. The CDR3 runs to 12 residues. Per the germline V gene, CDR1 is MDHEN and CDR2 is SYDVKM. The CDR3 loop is CASSFQGIEQFF. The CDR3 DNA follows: TGTGCCAGCAGTTTCCAGGGGATTGAGCAGTTCTTC.

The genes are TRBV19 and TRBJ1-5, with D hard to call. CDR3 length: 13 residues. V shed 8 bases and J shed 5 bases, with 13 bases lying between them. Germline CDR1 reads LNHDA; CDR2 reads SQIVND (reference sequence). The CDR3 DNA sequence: TGTGCCAGTTTGGAGGGAGTCCATCAGCCCCAGCATTTT. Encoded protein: CASLEGVHQPQHF.

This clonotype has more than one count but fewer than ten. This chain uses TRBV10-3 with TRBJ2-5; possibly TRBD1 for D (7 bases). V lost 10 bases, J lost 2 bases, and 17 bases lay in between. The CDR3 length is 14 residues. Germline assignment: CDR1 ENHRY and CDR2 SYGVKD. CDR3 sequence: CATRGRGEQETQYF. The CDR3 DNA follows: TGTGCCACCAGGGGCAGGGGGGAACAAGAGACCCAGTACTTC.

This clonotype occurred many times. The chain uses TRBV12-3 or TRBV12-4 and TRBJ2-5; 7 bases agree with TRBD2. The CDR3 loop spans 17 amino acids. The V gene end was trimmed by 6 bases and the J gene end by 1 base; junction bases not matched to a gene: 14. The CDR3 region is CASSLRVPAGLQETQYF. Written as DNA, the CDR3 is TGTGCCAGCAGCTTACGGGTGCCAGCGGGACTCCAAGAGACCCAGTACTTC.

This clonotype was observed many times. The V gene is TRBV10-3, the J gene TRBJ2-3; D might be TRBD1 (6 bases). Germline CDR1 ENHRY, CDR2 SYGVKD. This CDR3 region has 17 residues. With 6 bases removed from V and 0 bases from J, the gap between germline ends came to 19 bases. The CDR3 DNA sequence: TGTGCCATCAGCCAAAGTTCAGGGGCGGCAAGCACAGATACGCAGTATTTT. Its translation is CAISQSSGAASTDTQYF.

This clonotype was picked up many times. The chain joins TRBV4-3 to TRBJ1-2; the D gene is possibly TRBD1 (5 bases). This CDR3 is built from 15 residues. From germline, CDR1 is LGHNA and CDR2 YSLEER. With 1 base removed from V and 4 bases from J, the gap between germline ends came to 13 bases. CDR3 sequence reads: CASSQVTERGYGYTF. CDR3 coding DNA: TGCGCCAGCAGCCAAGTGACAGAGCGGGGCTATGGCTACACCTTC.

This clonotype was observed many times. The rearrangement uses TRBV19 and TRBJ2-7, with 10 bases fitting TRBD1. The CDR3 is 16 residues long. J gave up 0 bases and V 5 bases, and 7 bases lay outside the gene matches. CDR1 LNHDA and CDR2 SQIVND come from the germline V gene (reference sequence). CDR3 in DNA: TGTGCCAGTAGTGCCCGGACAGGGGGGCCCTCCTACGAGCAGTACTTC. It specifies CASSARTGGPSYEQYF.

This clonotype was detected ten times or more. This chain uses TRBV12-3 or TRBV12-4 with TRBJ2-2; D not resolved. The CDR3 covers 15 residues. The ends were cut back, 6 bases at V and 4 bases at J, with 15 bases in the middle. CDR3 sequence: CASSPRTAFTGELFF. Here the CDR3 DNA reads TGTGCCAGCAGCCCTAGGACGGCCTTCACCGGGGAGCTGTTTTTT.

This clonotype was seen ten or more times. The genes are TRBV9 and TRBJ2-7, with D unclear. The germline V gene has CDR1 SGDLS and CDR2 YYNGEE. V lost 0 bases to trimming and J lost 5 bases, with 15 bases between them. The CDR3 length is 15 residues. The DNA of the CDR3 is TGTGCCAGCAGCGTAGAGGGAATATCTGGGAACGAGCAGTACTTC. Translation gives CASSVEGISGNEQYF. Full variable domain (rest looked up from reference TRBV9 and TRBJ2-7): DSGVTQTPKHLITATGQRVTLRCSPRSGDLSVYWYQQSLDQGLQFLIQYYNGEERAKGNILERFSAQQFPDLHSELNLSSLELGDSALYFCASSVEGISGNEQYFGPGTRLTVT.

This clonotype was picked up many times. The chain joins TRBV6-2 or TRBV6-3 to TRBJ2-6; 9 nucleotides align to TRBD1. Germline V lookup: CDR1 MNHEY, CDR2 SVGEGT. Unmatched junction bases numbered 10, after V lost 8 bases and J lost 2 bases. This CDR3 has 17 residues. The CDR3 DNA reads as TGTGCCAGCTCTCCGGGACAGGGTGATGCTGGGGCCAACGTCCTGACTTTC. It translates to CASSPGQGDAGANVLTF.

The CDR3 DNA sequence: TGCGCCAGCAGCTTGGATGGGACAAGAGAGCAGTTCTTC. As protein: CASSLDGTREQFF. V is TRBV5-1 and J is TRBJ2-1, with a weak D call TRBD1 (6 bases). Trimming removed 0 bases at V and 10 bases at J, with 11 bases between. The germline V gene has CDR1 SGHRS and CDR2 YFSETQ. The CDR3 runs to 13 residues.

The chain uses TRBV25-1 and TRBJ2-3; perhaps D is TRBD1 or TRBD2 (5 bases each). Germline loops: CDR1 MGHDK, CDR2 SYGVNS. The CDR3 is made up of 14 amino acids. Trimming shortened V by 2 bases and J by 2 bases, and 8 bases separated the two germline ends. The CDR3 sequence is CASSEQGATDTQYF. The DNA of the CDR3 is TGTGCCAGCAGTGAACAGGGAGCCACAGATACGCAGTATTTT.

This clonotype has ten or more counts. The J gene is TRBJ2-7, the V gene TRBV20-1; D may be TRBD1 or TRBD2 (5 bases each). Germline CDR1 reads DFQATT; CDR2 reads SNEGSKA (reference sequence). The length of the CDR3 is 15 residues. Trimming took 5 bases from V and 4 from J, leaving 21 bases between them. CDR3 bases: TGCAGTGCTCTGATACTAGGGGATAACCAGTACGAGCAGTACTTC. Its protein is CSALILGDNQYEQYF.

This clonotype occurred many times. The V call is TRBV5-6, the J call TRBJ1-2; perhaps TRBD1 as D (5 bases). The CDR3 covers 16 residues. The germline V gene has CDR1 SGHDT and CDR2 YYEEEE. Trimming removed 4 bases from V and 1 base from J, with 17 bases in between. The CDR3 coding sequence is TGTGCCAGCAGCACCGAGGGTCCAGGGCTTAACTATGGCTACACCTTC. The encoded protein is CASSTEGPGLNYGYTF.

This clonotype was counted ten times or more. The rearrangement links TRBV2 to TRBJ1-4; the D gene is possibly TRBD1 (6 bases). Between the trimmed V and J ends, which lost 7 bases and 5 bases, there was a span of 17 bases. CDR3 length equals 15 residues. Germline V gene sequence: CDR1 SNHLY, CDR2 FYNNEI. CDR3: CASTLTDGTNEKLFF. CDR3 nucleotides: TGTGCCAGCACTTTAACGGACGGGACAAATGAAAAACTGTTTTTT.

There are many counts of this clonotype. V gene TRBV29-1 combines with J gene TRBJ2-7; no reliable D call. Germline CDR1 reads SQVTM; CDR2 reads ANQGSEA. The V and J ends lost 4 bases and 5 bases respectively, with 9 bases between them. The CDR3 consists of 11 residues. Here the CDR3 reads CSVGGGDEQYF. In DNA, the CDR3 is TGCAGCGTTGGAGGCGGCGACGAGCAGTACTTC.